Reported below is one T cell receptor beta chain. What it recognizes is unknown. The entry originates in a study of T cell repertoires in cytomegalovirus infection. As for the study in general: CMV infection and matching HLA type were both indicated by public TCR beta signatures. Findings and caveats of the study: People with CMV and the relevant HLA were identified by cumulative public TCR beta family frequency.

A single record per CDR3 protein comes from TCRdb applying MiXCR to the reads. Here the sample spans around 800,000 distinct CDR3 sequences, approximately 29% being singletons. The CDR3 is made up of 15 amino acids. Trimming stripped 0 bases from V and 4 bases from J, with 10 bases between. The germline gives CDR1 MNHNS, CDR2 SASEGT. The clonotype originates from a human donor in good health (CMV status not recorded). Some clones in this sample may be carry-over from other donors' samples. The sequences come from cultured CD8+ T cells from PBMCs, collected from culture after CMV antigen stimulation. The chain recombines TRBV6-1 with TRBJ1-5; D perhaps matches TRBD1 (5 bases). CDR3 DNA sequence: TGTGCCAGCAGTGAAGCGCAAGGGGCAAATCAGCCCCAGCATTTT. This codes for CASSEAQGANQPQHF.